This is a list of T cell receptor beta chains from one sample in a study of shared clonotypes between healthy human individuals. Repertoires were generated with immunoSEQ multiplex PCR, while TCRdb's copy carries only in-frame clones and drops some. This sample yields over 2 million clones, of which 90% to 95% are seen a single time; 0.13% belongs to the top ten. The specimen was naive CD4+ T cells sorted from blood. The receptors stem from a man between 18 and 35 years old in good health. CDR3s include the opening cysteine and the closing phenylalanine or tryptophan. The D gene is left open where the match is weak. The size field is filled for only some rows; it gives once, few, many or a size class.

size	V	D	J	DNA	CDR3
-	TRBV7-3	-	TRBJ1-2	TGTGCCAGCAGCTTAGAGGGAGGTAACAGCATCTATGGCTACACCTTC	CASSLEGGNSIYGYTF
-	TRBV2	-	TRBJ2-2	TGTGCCAGCAGTGAACGGGTAAAGACCGGGGAGCTGTTTTTT	CASSERVKTGELFF
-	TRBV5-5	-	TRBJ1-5	TGTGCCAGCAGCGTCTTCGGACAGATAGGAGCTCAGCCCCAGCATTTT	CASSVFGQIGAQPQHF
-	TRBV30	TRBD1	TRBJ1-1	TGTGCCTGGAGTGGACAGGGCGTAGGCACTGAAGCTTTCTTT	CAWSGQGVGTEAFF
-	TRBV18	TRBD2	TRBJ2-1	TGTGCCAGCTCACCACGGGGGGGTTCCTACAATGAGCAGTTCTTC	CASSPRGGSYNEQFF
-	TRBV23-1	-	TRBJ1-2	TGCGCCAGCAGTCAATCGGCAGGGAACTATGGCTACACCTTC	CASSQSAGNYGYTF
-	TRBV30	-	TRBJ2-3	TGTGCCTGGACCTTAAGCCCCTTTTCAGATACGCAGTATTTT	CAWTLSPFSDTQYF
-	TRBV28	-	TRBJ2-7	TGTGCCAGCAGTTTAATCCCCTACGAGCAGTACTTC	CASSLIPYEQYF
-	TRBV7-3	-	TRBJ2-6	TGTGCCAGCAGGGATTCTGGGGCCAACGTCCTGACTTTC	CASRDSGANVLTF
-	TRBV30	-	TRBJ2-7	TGTGCCTGGATTGGGGACGGTCCCTACGAGCAGTACTTC	CAWIGDGPYEQYF
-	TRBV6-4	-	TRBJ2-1	TGTGCCAGCAGTGACTGGAACTACAATGAGCAGTTCTTC	CASSDWNYNEQFF
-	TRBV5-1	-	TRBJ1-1	TGCGCCAGCAGCTTGGAAGGTTCCGAAGCTTTCTTT	CASSLEGSEAFF
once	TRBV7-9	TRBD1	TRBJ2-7	TGTGCCAGCAGCTTAGGACAGGGGCTTACCTACGAGCAGTACTTC	CASSLGQGLTYEQYF
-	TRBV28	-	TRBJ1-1	TGTGCCAGCAGTTTATCCCGGACTGGAGAGACTGAAGCTTTCTTT	CASSLSRTGETEAFF
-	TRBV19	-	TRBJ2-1	TGTGCCAGTAGTATAGGTCGGGGCGGCAATGAGCAGTTCTTC	CASSIGRGGNEQFF
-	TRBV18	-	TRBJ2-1	TGTGCCAGCTCACCAGCCCGAATGTCCGATTTCTACAATGAGCAGTTCTTC	CASSPARMSDFYNEQFF
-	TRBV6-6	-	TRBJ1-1	TGTGCCAGCTTTCCCGGGTCGCCCGCCACTGAAGCTTTCTTT	CASFPGSPATEAFF
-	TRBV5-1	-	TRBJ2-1	TGCGCCAGCAGCTTGGCAATGGAGGGTGAGCAGTTCTTC	CASSLAMEGEQFF